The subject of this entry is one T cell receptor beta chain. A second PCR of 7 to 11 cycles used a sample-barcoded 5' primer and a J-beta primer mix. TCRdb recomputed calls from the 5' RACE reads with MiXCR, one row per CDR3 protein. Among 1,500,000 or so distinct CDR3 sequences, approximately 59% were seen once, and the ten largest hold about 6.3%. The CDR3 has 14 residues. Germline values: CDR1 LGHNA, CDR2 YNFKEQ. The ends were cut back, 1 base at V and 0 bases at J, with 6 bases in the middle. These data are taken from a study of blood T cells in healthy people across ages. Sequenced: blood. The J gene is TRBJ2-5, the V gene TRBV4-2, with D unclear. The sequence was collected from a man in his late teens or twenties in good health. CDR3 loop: CASSQVNNQETQYF. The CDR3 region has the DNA TGTGCCAGCAGCCAAGTCAACAACCAAGAGACCCAGTACTTC.